The clone carrying this T cell receptor (beta chain) was counted only a few times. The antigen remains undetermined. The data are from a study of cytomegalovirus exposure and HLA in healthy donors. General study findings and limits: With further analysis later on, most CMV-associated TCR beta chains appeared HLA-restricted. Reportedly, diagnosis of cytomegalovirus status by the classifier showed high specificity and sensitivity. Donors were assumed by presence/absence analyses to have roughly uniform sequencing depth. In a later analysis, a missense DCLRE1C variant was linked to TCR beta V- and J-gene trimming.

Germline CDR1 and CDR2: SNHLY and FYNNEI. With 4 bases clipped from V and 1 base from J, the junction kept 2 bases outside the gene matches. The CDR3 is 15 amino acids. PCR employed 60 Vbeta and 13 Jbeta primers. The protocol was immunoSEQ multiplex PCR, while the TCRdb copy is restricted to in-frame clones and leaves out a portion. The sample records 200,000 or so clones, approximately 70% being singletons. Sequencing was performed on PBMCs. The TCR comes from a man aged 35 to 55 in good health and CMV-seropositive. This chain uses TRBV2 with TRBJ2-5; 11 nucleotides agree with TRBD2. In nucleotides, the CDR3 is TGTGCCAGCAGTGGGCTAGCGGGGGGCCAAGAGACCCAGTACTTC. It translates to CASSGLAGGQETQYF.